This TCR beta chain was documented in a study of CD8+ T cells in alopecia areata. Background on the study: Tofacitinib ran 6 to 18 months, followed by 6 months off drug. Disease severity was quantified as SALT score of affected scalp area.

Germline lookup yields CDR1 SGHTA and CDR2 FQGNSA. The V and J ends lost 2 bases and 2 bases respectively, with 4 bases between them. The CDR3 runs to 12 residues. Described treatment: oral pan-JAK inhibitor, 5-10 mg twice daily. T lymphocytes (CD4+ and CD8+) were sorted from PBMCs. Extraction of RNA preceded its reverse transcription into cDNA, which served as the sequencing template. Sequencing was performed with immunoSEQ multiplex PCR; in TCRdb, only in-frame clones are kept and a portion is missing. This sample yields 200,000 or so clones, of which 55% to 70% are seen a single time; 5.5% belongs to the top ten.

The receptor's source is a human donor with alopecia areata. This chain uses TRBV7-2 with TRBJ2-7; unclear D gene. The sequencing here drew on CD4+ T cells sorted from blood, taken at week 24, from a patient treated with tofacitinib. This CDR3 reads CASSLYPYEQYF. The CDR3 region has the DNA TGTGCCAGCAGCTTATATCCCTACGAGCAGTACTTC.